Each of the 9 T cell receptor beta chains below was sequenced from the same sample in a study of blood T cells in healthy people across ages. Together with a sample-barcoded 5' primer, a J-beta primer mix was included in a second PCR lasting roughly 6 to 12 cycles. TCRdb itself ran the 5' RACE reads through MiXCR, one entry per CDR3 protein. Here the sample spans 550,000 to 650,000 distinct CDR3 sequences, approximately 30% being singletons. The sample was blood. Receptors originate from a woman aged 80 or over in good health.

This clonotype was counted at least ten times. The chain joins TRBV7-9 to TRBJ1-2, with D uncertain. CDR1 and CDR2 from the germline V gene are SEHNR and FQNEAQ (reference sequence). The CDR3 loop spans 11 amino acids. V lost 4 bases and J lost 7, with 7 bases in between. DNA for the CDR3: TGTGCCAGCAGCTCAGGCGGTGGCTACACCTTC. Translation gives CASSSGGGYTF.

Regarding this clonotype: A much more abundant neighbour one base away suggests this may be a read error. This chain uses TRBV7-2 with TRBJ2-1; D might be TRBD1 or TRBD2, each matching 5 bases. The CDR3 consists of 15 residues. CDR1 and CDR2 (germline): SGHTA, FQGNSA. Trimming pared 5 bases from V and 2 bases from J, leaving 13 bases between. CDR3 loop: CASSPGASPYNEQFF. In DNA, the CDR3 is TGTGCCAGCAGCCCCGGGGCTAGCCCCTACAATGAGCAGTTCTTC.

This clonotype was seen ten or more times. The chain recombines TRBV7-8 with TRBJ2-5; D remains unclear. The CDR3 is made up of 14 amino acids. Between the trimmed V and J ends, which lost 2 bases and 1 base, there was a span of 8 bases. Germline CDR1 is SGHVS and CDR2 is FQNEAQ. Written as DNA, the CDR3 is TGTGCCAGCAGCTTATGGTCAGTCCAAGAGACCCAGTACTTC. Translated: CASSLWSVQETQYF.

Concerning this clonotype: A much larger clone sits a single nucleotide away, making a read error possible. In DNA, the CDR3 is TGTGCCAGCAGCCTAGGGACAGGACAAGAGACCCAGTTCTTC. Residues: CASSLGTGQETQFF. V is TRBV27 and J is TRBJ2-5; 8 bases align to TRBD1. TRBJ2-1 explains the end of the DNA better; the J call may be wrong. CDR1 MNHEY and CDR2 SMNVEV come from the germline V gene (reference sequence). The CDR3 loop spans 14 amino acids.

V gene TRBV5-1 combines with J gene TRBJ2-5, with TRBD2 identical over 11 bases. The germline V gene encodes CDR1 SGHRS and CDR2 YFSETQ. This CDR3 spans 18 amino acids. The trim removed 4 bases at V and 1 base at J, leaving 12 bases unmatched. DNA for the CDR3: TGCGCCAGCAGCCAGGCCCCGGCTAGCGGGGGGTCCCAAGAGACCCAGTACTTC. This encodes CASSQAPASGGSQETQYF.

This clonotype was counted at least ten times. The rearrangement uses TRBV6-2 or TRBV6-3 and TRBJ2-7, with D perhaps TRBD1 (5 bases). Germline values: CDR1 MNHEY, CDR2 SVGEGT. This CDR3 is 12 amino acids long. Trimming left V 5 bases short and J 3 bases short, with 8 bases between. This CDR3 reads CASSDSHYEQYF. In DNA, the CDR3 is TGTGCCAGCAGTGACAGTCACTACGAGCAGTACTTC.

Notes on this clonotype: Compared with germline, one end of the junction differs, possibly owing to a read error. The gene calls are TRBV12-3 or TRBV12-4 and TRBJ2-3; 11 bases are a match to TRBD1. The CDR3 runs 15 residues. CDR3 nucleotide sequence: TGTGCCAGCAGCCAGGACAGGGGGCTCCCAGATGCGCAGTATTTT. It specifies CASSQDRGLPDAQYF.

The chain has TRBV29-1 and TRBJ1-3; the match to TRBD1 covers 9 bases. The CDR3 is 15 residues long. V was pared by 5 bases and J by 7 bases, with 12 bases of the junction left unmatched. Germline CDR1 is SQVTM and CDR2 is ANQGSEA. CDR3 residues: CSVIGTGNVRNTIYF. The CDR3 DNA is TGCAGCGTTATCGGGACAGGGAACGTACGGAACACCATATATTTT.

With regard to this clonotype: Germline is not matched at one junction end, which may reflect a read error. The rearrangement links TRBV6-1 to TRBJ1-4; weak D call: TRBD1 (6 bases). This CDR3 region has 15 residues. Germline V gene lookup returns CDR1 MNHNS and CDR2 SASEGT. CDR3 coding DNA: TGTACCAGCAGTCCCTTCGGGACAAGAAATGAAAAACTGTTTTTT. It encodes CTSSPFGTRNEKLFF.